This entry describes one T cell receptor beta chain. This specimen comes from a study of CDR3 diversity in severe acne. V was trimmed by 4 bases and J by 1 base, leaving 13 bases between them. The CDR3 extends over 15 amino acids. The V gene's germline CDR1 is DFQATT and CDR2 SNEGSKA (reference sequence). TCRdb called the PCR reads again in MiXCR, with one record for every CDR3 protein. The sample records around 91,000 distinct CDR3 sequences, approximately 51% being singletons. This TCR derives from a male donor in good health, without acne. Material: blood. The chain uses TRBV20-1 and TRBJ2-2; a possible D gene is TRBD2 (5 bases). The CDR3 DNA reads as TGCAGTGCTAATGTCTGGGGAGAGAACACCGGGGAGCTGTTTTTT. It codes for CSANVWGENTGELFF.